Below, one T cell receptor (beta chain) is given with its context. The data were obtained in a study of blood T cell repertoires in COVID-19. Study details: Both acute and convalescent COVID-19 samples were obtained from the United States, Italy and Spain. Sample material is recorded as cDNA or gDNA derived from T cells, B-cell-depleted T cells, or PBMCs.

Per the study methods: Amplification with reference gene primers provided the estimates of nucleated cell counts. Clones were read by immunoSEQ multiplex PCR, and TCRdb kept only the in-frame ones, dropping some. V and J calls and clone size are those listed in that table; D and trimming were worked out from the DNA. The sample carries approximately 300,000 clones, 86% recorded once. CDR1 is MNHEY, CDR2 SMNVEV, per germline (reference sequence). The CDR3 has 17 amino acids. The V and J ends lost 5 bases and 0 bases respectively, with 18 bases between them. J is TRBJ2-3 and V is TRBV27; possible D gene TRBD2, 5 bases. This sequence originates from a woman aged 45-60 years with acute or convalescent COVID-19. The sequencing input was peripheral blood. DNA for the CDR3: TGTGCCAGCAGTCCCCCAAGGAAAGCGGCAAGCACAGATACGCAGTATTTT. It is translated as CASSPPRKAASTDTQYF.